Listed below are T cell receptor beta chains from one sample, sequenced in a study of cytomegalovirus exposure and HLA in healthy donors. Sequenced by immunoSEQ multiplex PCR; TCRdb stores in-frame clones only, minus some. Of 250,000 to 350,000 clones in the sample, 75% to 90% were seen once. The sequenced sample was PBMCs. These receptors were obtained from a man between 40 and 49 years old in good health and CMV-seropositive. The CDR3 runs from the conserved cysteine through the conserved F or W. The order of the fields is CDR3 protein, CDR3 DNA, CDR3 length, D gene, clone size, V gene, J gene. A D gene is named only where the DNA matches it firmly. Rows give clone size only sometimes, using once, few, many, or a class for an expanded clone.

cdr3_aa: CASSLSNRGATEAFF; cdr3_nt: TGTGCCAGCAGTTTATCGAACAGGGGAGCCACTGAAGCTTTCTTT; cdr3_length: 15; d_call: TRBD1; clone_size: NA; v_call: TRBV27; j_call: TRBJ1-1
cdr3_aa: CASSLRAGWDTQYF; cdr3_nt: TGTGCCAGCAGCTTGAGGGCGGGGTGGGATACGCAGTATTTT; cdr3_length: 14; d_call: NA; clone_size: NA; v_call: TRBV5-4; j_call: TRBJ2-3
cdr3_aa: CASSSPGTGVYEQYF; cdr3_nt: TGTGCCAGTAGTAGCCCAGGGACAGGGGTATACGAGCAGTACTTC; cdr3_length: 15; d_call: TRBD1; clone_size: NA; v_call: TRBV19; j_call: TRBJ2-7
cdr3_aa: CASSPRGGATPFYEQYF; cdr3_nt: TGTGCCAGCAGCCCCCGGGGCGGGGCCACCCCTTTCTACGAGCAGTACTTC; cdr3_length: 17; d_call: NA; clone_size: once; v_call: TRBV5-8; j_call: TRBJ2-7
cdr3_aa: CASSPSTDTQYF; cdr3_nt: TGTGCCAGCAGTCCGTCGACAGATACGCAGTATTTT; cdr3_length: 12; d_call: NA; clone_size: NA; v_call: TRBV28; j_call: TRBJ2-3
cdr3_aa: CASSVPGGAEGYTF; cdr3_nt: TGTGCCAGCAGCGTCCCAGGGGGCGCGGAAGGCTACACCTTC; cdr3_length: 14; d_call: TRBD1; clone_size: NA; v_call: TRBV9; j_call: TRBJ1-2
cdr3_aa: CASSYSTGRVGTEAFF; cdr3_nt: TGTGCCAGCAGTTACTCGACAGGACGGGTGGGGACTGAAGCTTTCTTT; cdr3_length: 16; d_call: NA; clone_size: NA; v_call: TRBV6-5; j_call: TRBJ1-1
cdr3_aa: CASSLVGGAGAKNIQYF; cdr3_nt: TGTGCCAGCAGCTTGGTGGGCGGGGCTGGGGCCAAAAACATTCAGTACTTC; cdr3_length: 17; d_call: NA; clone_size: NA; v_call: TRBV5-6; j_call: TRBJ2-4
cdr3_aa: CASGWDSGYEQFF; cdr3_nt: TGTGCCAGCGGGTGGGACTCAGGCTATGAGCAGTTCTTC; cdr3_length: 13; d_call: NA; clone_size: NA; v_call: TRBV5-8; j_call: TRBJ2-1
cdr3_aa: CASSLSSGNTIYF; cdr3_nt: TGTGCCAGCAGTCTCAGCTCTGGAAACACCATATATTTT; cdr3_length: 13; d_call: NA; clone_size: NA; v_call: TRBV6-5; j_call: TRBJ1-3